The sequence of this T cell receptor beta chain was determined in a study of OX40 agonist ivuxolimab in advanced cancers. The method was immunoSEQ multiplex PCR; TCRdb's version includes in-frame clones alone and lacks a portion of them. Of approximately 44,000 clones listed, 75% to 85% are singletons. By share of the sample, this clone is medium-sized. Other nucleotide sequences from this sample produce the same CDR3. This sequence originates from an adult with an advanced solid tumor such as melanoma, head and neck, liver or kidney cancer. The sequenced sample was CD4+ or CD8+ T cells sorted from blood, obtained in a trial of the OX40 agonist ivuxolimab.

CDR3 in amino acids: CASSLGSGTGLSEKLFF. The CDR3 nucleotides are TGTGCCAGCAGCTTAGGCTCCGGGACAGGGCTGAGTGAAAAACTGTTTTTT. This chain links TRBV7-9 with TRBJ1-4; 9 bases are shared with TRBD1. The CDR3 consists of 17 residues. Losses at the gene ends were 1 base for V and 7 bases for J; bases not matched to a gene: 10. CDR1 and CDR2 from the germline V gene are SEHNR and FQNEAQ (reference sequence).